The 6 T cell receptor beta chains in this list originate from one sample, sequenced in a study of shared clonotypes between healthy human individuals. Sequenced by immunoSEQ multiplex PCR; TCRdb stores in-frame clones only, minus some. The table includes about 480,000 clones, 75% to 85% detected once. Specimen: PBMCs. The receptors were gathered from a woman in her 40s in good health. Some clones in this sample may be carry-over from other donors' samples.

V and J are TRBV6-6 and TRBJ2-1; 7 bases are shared with TRBD1. CDR1 MNHNY and CDR2 SVGAGI come from the germline V gene (reference sequence). Trimming cost V 7 bases and J 5 bases; bases outside gene matches: 2. The CDR3 covers 12 residues. CDR3 nucleotides: TGTGCCAGCAATACAGGGGACAATGAGCAGTTCTTC. Encoded protein: CASNTGDNEQFF.

The chain couples TRBV7-2 to TRBJ2-1; TRBD2 is a possible D gene (5 bases). The ends were cut back, 1 base at V and 10 bases at J, with 14 bases in the middle. The germline V gene encodes CDR1 SGHTA and CDR2 FQGNSA. The CDR3 contains 14 residues. CDR3 residues: CASSLVLANSEQFF. The DNA of the CDR3 is TGTGCCAGCAGCTTAGTTCTAGCTAACAGCGAGCAGTTCTTC.

This sequence joins TRBV27 and TRBJ1-2; 12 positions agree with TRBD1. Trimming cost V 5 bases and J 4 bases; bases outside gene matches: 2. In germline, CDR1 is MNHEY, CDR2 SMNVEV (reference sequence). The CDR3 runs 14 residues. CDR3 coding DNA: TGTGCCAGCAGTCCGGGACAGGGGGCCTATGGCTACACCTTC. This codes for CASSPGQGAYGYTF.

V is TRBV2 and J is TRBJ1-4; D is unclear. Deletions cut 5 bases from V and 2 bases from J, with 15 bases between. Germline V gives CDR1 SNHLY, CDR2 FYNNEI. This CDR3 comprises 16 residues. This CDR3 reads CASSIHHITTNEKLFF. In DNA, the CDR3 is TGTGCCAGCAGTATACACCATATCACGACTAATGAAAAACTGTTTTTT.

This sequence joins TRBV28 and TRBJ2-7; D is perhaps TRBD1 or TRBD2 (5 bases each). Trimming cost V 5 bases and J 1 base, with 12 bases left between them. The V gene's germline CDR1 is MDHEN and CDR2 SYDVKM. The CDR3 runs to 14 residues. CDR3: CASSPRGRSYEQYF. In DNA, the CDR3 is TGTGCCAGCAGTCCCCGGGGACGTTCCTACGAGCAGTACTTC. Complete variable domain (other parts from reference TRBV28 and TRBJ2-7): DVKVTQSSRYLVKRTGEKVFLECVQDMDHENMFWYRQDPGLGLRLIYFSYDVKMKEKGDIPEGYSVSREKKERFSLILESASTNQTSMYLCASSPRGRSYEQYFGPGTRLTVT.

Only a few counts were recorded for this clone. The chain couples TRBV10-1 to TRBJ2-2; D is undetermined. Germline-derived CDR1 and CDR2 are WNHNN and SYGVQD (reference sequence). The CDR3 runs to 13 residues. With 2 bases removed from V and 7 bases from J, the gap between germline ends came to 8 bases. In nucleotides, the CDR3 is TGCGCCAGCAGTGAGAGGCCTGACGGGGAGCTGTTTTTT. Translation: CASSERPDGELFF.